The text below deals with one T cell receptor beta chain. This CDR3 has 14 residues. Germline V gives CDR1 DFQATT, CDR2 SNEGSKA (reference sequence). Germline trimming cut 3 bases from V and 2 bases from J; bases unmatched to any gene: 4. Enrolled through a virtual design, the participants were between roughly 18 and 100 years of age and came from about two dozen US areas. The data were produced by immunoSEQ multiplex PCR, yet TCRdb's version contains in-frame clones alone and is incomplete. The repertoire holds approximately 250,000 clones, with around 84% as singletons. This specimen comes from a study of blood T cell repertoires in COVID-19. Study overall: T cells, B-cell-depleted T cells, or PBMCs supplied cDNA or gDNA.

The chain links TRBV20-1 to TRBJ2-4; 7 bases fit TRBD1. The sequence was obtained from a man younger than 40 with acute COVID-19. Sequencing input: PBMCs or T cells enriched from blood (not recorded which). The CDR3 sequence: CSASGGQTKNIQYF. CDR3 bases: TGCAGTGCTAGTGGGGGACAGACCAAAAACATTCAGTACTTC.